The 14 T cell receptor beta chains given below trace back to one sample, sequenced in a study of Ad26.COV2.S vaccination and SARS-CoV-2 variants. The protocol was immunoSEQ multiplex PCR, while the TCRdb copy is restricted to in-frame clones and leaves out a portion. Of around 400,000 clones in the sample, over 75% were seen once. Documented treatment: about 20 received Ad26.COV2.S at low or high dose, single or two shots; several received placebo; per-sample allocation not given. Samples came from day 63 after the first vaccine or placebo injection. The sequenced sample was peripheral blood, obtained in a trial of Ad26.COV2.S vaccine versus placebo. The source is a person between 18 and 59 years old who received the Ad26.COV2.S COVID-19 vaccine or a placebo.

J is TRBJ1-4 and V is TRBV6-5, with D possibly being TRBD1 (5 bases). The CDR3 has 15 residues. With 0 bases removed from V and 3 bases from J, the gap between germline ends came to 8 bases. Per the germline V gene, CDR1 is MNHEY and CDR2 is SVGAGI. The CDR3 DNA is TGTGCCAGCAGTTACTCTGGGGCAGCTAATGAAAAACTGTTTTTT. Translation gives CASSYSGAANEKLFF.

The chain is built from TRBV11-3 and TRBJ2-1, with D perhaps TRBD1 (6 bases). CDR1 SGHNT and CDR2 YENEEA come from the germline V gene. V was cut by 3 bases and J by 5 bases, with 11 bases left in between. The CDR3 consists of 14 residues. In DNA, the CDR3 is TGTGCCAGCAGCTTCAGGGGTGCCGACAATGAGCAGTTCTTC. Amino acids: CASSFRGADNEQFF.

This clone was observed a handful of times. The CDR3 here is CATSRPGQRLMNTEAFF. DNA for the CDR3: TGTGCCACCAGCAGACCGGGACAGAGATTAATGAACACTGAAGCTTTCTTT. The chain recombines TRBV15 with TRBJ1-1; 7 bases align to TRBD1. The CDR3 spans 17 residues. J gave up 0 bases and V 2 bases, and 9 bases lay outside the gene matches. Germline V gene sequence: CDR1 LNHNV, CDR2 YYDKDF (reference sequence).

This chain connects TRBV4-1 to TRBJ2-1; TRBD1 agrees at 8 bases. Germline V lookup: CDR1 MGHRA, CDR2 YSYEKL. J gave up 8 bases and V 3 bases, and 9 bases lay outside the gene matches. The CDR3 contains 15 residues. Written as DNA, the CDR3 is TGCGCCAGCAGCCATCGATTCGACAGGGGCGATGAGCAGTTCTTC. Translation gives CASSHRFDRGDEQFF.

A few counts support this clone. The rearrangement uses TRBV4-1 and TRBJ2-2, with D hard to call. CDR1 and CDR2 from the germline V gene are MGHRA and YSYEKL. V lost 1 base and J 0 bases, leaving 9 bases between the germline ends. The CDR3 runs to 16 residues. CDR3 DNA sequence: TGCGCCAGCAGCCAAGGCGGCAGAGCGAACACCGGGGAGCTGTTTTTT. Translated: CASSQGGRANTGELFF.

This rearrangement joins TRBV5-6 to TRBJ2-3, with 10 bases fitting TRBD1. V lost 3 bases, J lost 3 bases, and 4 bases stayed unmatched. CDR1 is SGHDT, CDR2 YYEEEE, per germline. CDR3 length: 15 amino acids. The CDR3 is CASSSGTGVTDTQYF. The CDR3 nucleotides are TGTGCCAGCAGCTCCGGGACAGGGGTTACAGATACGCAGTATTTT.

The CDR3 region is CSAHWDTEAFF. CDR3 nucleotide sequence: TGCAGTGCCCATTGGGACACTGAAGCTTTCTTT. The chain carries TRBV20-1 and TRBJ1-1; D is ambiguous. This CDR3 contains 11 residues. CDR1 and CDR2 from the germline V gene are DFQATT and SNEGSKA (reference sequence). Trimming removed 6 bases at V and 3 bases at J, with 8 bases between.

This clone showed up just a few times. The rearrangement joins TRBV28 to TRBJ1-1, with a tentative D call TRBD1 (5 bases). V lost 5 bases to trimming and J lost 6 bases, with 13 bases between them. The CDR3 runs 13 residues. The germline V gene encodes CDR1 MDHEN and CDR2 SYDVKM. CDR3 in amino acids: CASSGEGWAEAFF. CDR3 nucleotide sequence: TGTGCCAGCAGTGGGGAGGGGTGGGCTGAAGCTTTCTTT.

The rearrangement links TRBV19 to TRBJ2-5; the D gene could be TRBD1 or TRBD2 (5 bases each). V was cut by 3 bases and J by 5 bases, with 10 bases left in between. From germline, CDR1 is LNHDA and CDR2 SQIVND (reference sequence). The CDR3 spans 13 residues. DNA of the CDR3: TGTGCCAGTAGTATCATCTGGGGGGAGACCCAGTACTTC. Encoded protein: CASSIIWGETQYF.

V and J are TRBV11-2 and TRBJ2-5; D is possibly TRBD2 (6 bases). The CDR3 is 13 residues long. CDR1 and CDR2 (germline): SGHAT, FQNNGV. V was shortened by 5 bases and J by 4 bases, with 11 bases between the two germline ends. Here the CDR3 reads CASSRDWGETQYF. CDR3 in DNA: TGTGCCAGCAGCCGGGACTGGGGAGAGACCCAGTACTTC.

The chain combines TRBV4-1 with TRBJ2-1; TRBD2 matches 8 bases. The trim removed 8 bases at V and 5 bases at J, leaving 11 bases unmatched. CDR3 length equals 15 residues. Germline-derived CDR1 and CDR2 are MGHRA and YSYEKL. CDR3 residues: CASWGPGLVNNEQFF. CDR3 in DNA: TGCGCCAGCTGGGGACCGGGACTAGTCAACAATGAGCAGTTCTTC.

The rearrangement uses TRBV19 and TRBJ1-1, with 7 bases identical to TRBD1. Germline CDR1 LNHDA, CDR2 SQIVND (reference sequence). With 4 bases clipped from V and 0 bases from J, the junction kept 14 bases outside the gene matches. The CDR3 spans 18 residues. CDR3 loop: CASSTRKGQTWLNTEAFF. CDR3 coding DNA: TGTGCCAGTAGTACCCGCAAGGGACAGACGTGGCTGAACACTGAAGCTTTCTTT.

The chain has TRBV28 and TRBJ1-4; 7 positions match TRBD1. Germline loops: CDR1 MDHEN, CDR2 SYDVKM. Trimming removed 6 bases from V and 7 bases from J; junction bases left unmatched: 20. This CDR3 has 18 residues. The CDR3 DNA follows: TGTGCCAGCAGCCCTGTGGTGGGACAGCTGTATATTGGTGAAAAACTGTTTTTT. This encodes CASSPVVGQLYIGEKLFF.

The rearrangement links TRBV7-8 to TRBJ2-7, with TRBD2 matching 10 bases. Germline V gene lookup returns CDR1 SGHVS and CDR2 FQNEAQ. V was pared by 4 bases and J by 0 bases, with 3 bases of the junction left unmatched. This CDR3 is 15 amino acids long. CDR3 loop: CASSWRTSGSYEQYF. In DNA, the CDR3 is TGTGCCAGCAGCTGGCGGACTAGCGGCTCCTACGAGCAGTACTTC.